The subject of this entry is one TCR beta chain. The CDR3 has 12 amino acids. The V gene's germline CDR1 is SEHNR and CDR2 FQNEAQ (reference sequence). V lost 5 bases and J lost 0, with 5 bases in between. Assignments of participants to cohorts depended upon their own reported clinical history. This sample is drawn from a study of blood T cell repertoires in COVID-19. Study as a whole: PBMCs, B-cell-depleted T cells, or T cells were the source of the cDNA or gDNA that made up the material.

Sequenced by immunoSEQ multiplex PCR; TCRdb stores in-frame clones only, minus some. Of around 330,000 clones listed, 75% to 90% are singletons. The TCR was taken from a woman in her twenties or thirties who had been exposed to COVID-19. The specimen was PBMCs or T cells enriched from blood (not recorded which). The gene calls are TRBV7-9 and TRBJ2-7; D is unclear. The CDR3 sequence: CASSIVSYEQYF. CDR3 sequence (DNA): TGTGCCAGCAGCATCGTCTCCTACGAGCAGTACTTC.